This entry is about one T cell receptor beta chain. Which antigen it targets is not known. No base quality values were provided; no much bigger clone lies one nucleotide off. The entry originates in a study of lymphopenia after photon versus proton radiotherapy (dated by TCRdb to the late 2010s). General notes on the study: The study compared the immunological effects of photon versus proton radiation therapy in patients with gastrointestinal tumors who developed high-grade lymphopenia. The 15 to 25 patients in the cohort had gastrointestinal tumors, were treated with either photon or proton therapy, and subsequently developed lymphopenia. The goal of the study was to describe how the two radiation modalities differ in their effects on the immune system.

Libraries were made using the immunoSEQ multiplex PCR assay. T cell repertoires were profiled with deep sequencing of rearranged TCR beta loci together with multiparametric flow cytometry. TCRdb provides this immuneACCESS table in a form limited to in-frame rearrangements. Some clones are lacking; in checked studies, under half of them reflect an unresolved V gene, and why the rest are absent is not known. Counted in this sample were 65,000 to 75,000 clones; around 87% of them appeared once. The ten largest make up 10% to 13% of the sample. From cysteine to phenylalanine, the CDR3 is 16 amino acids long. Only the CDR3 portion is preserved as DNA: 48 bases, with reading frame beginning at the first base. Sequences SEHNR (CDR1) and FQNEAQ (CDR2) are obtained from the germline V gene (reference sequence). Relative to germline, V is 1 base shorter and J is 0 bases shorter, with 10 bases between their ends.

Here is what the overall study found, with its caveats: Once the lymphocyte count had reached its nadir, the repertoires of photon-treated patients showed oligoclonal expansion, particularly of CD8+ Temra cells, and this expansion drove the decline in diversity. Proton-treated patients stayed relatively stable during treatment, while photon-treated patients lost naive T cells and TCR diversity and gained effector/memory populations. The survival association was examined only in patients who died, and the authors described better survival with proton therapy as a possibility, not as a demonstrated result. Across the cohort, an inverse correlation was found between a larger post-nadir drop in TCR diversity and overall survival time among patients who died.

The sequence came from a man older than 75 with esophageal cancer. The specimen comprised peripheral blood, sampled from a patient treated with proton-based radiotherapy. Rearrangement joined TRBV7-9 to TRBJ1-3; the D gene cannot be named for sure. The nucleotide sequence reads TGTGCCAGCAGCTTAGAGATTCGGGTCTCTGGAAACACCATATATTTT. Its translation is CASSLEIRVSGNTIYF.